The rows below give T cell receptor beta chains drawn from one sample of a study of shared clonotypes between healthy human individuals. TCRdb's table, derived via immunoSEQ multiplex PCR, lists solely in-frame clones and lacks some. The sample consists of 450,000 to 700,000 clones, about 95% of them appearing once. Sequencing was carried out using naive CD8+ T cells sorted from blood. These receptor sequences come from a woman in her thirties in good health. Each CDR3 is given with its conserved first and last residue. Fields, in order: V gene, D gene, J gene, clone size, CDR3 protein, CDR3 DNA. A D gene is named only where the DNA matches it firmly. For some rows the clone size is stated as once, few or many, or as a class when expanded; others skip it.

V gene: TRBV13; D gene: -; J gene: TRBJ1-4; clone size: -; CDR3 protein: CASTLGTTYEKLFF; CDR3 DNA: TGTGCCAGCACCCTCGGGACGACGTATGAAAAACTGTTTTTT
V gene: TRBV7-3; D gene: -; J gene: TRBJ1-1; clone size: -; CDR3 protein: CASSFAPSDSSMNTEAFF; CDR3 DNA: TGTGCCAGCAGCTTCGCCCCGTCGGACAGCAGCATGAACACTGAAGCTTTCTTT
V gene: TRBV5-6; D gene: -; J gene: TRBJ2-7; clone size: -; CDR3 protein: CASRTRTGSSYEQYF; CDR3 DNA: TGTGCCAGCAGGACCCGGACTGGGAGCTCCTACGAGCAGTACTTC
V gene: TRBV19; D gene: -; J gene: TRBJ2-2; clone size: -; CDR3 protein: CASGTGELFF; CDR3 DNA: TGTGCCAGTGGAACCGGGGAGCTGTTTTTT
V gene: TRBV4-2; D gene: -; J gene: TRBJ2-2; clone size: -; CDR3 protein: CASSQRGLANTGELFF; CDR3 DNA: TGTGCCAGCAGCCAACGGGGACTGGCAAACACCGGGGAGCTGTTTTTT
V gene: TRBV5-8; D gene: -; J gene: TRBJ1-5; clone size: -; CDR3 protein: CASSLAGRADQPQHF; CDR3 DNA: TGTGCCAGCAGCTTGGCCGGCAGGGCGGATCAGCCCCAGCATTTT
V gene: TRBV19; D gene: TRBD2; J gene: TRBJ2-1; clone size: -; CDR3 protein: CASSILAGGGNEQFF; CDR3 DNA: TGTGCCAGTAGTATACTAGCGGGAGGGGGAAATGAGCAGTTCTTC
V gene: TRBV11-1; D gene: TRBD1; J gene: TRBJ2-7; clone size: -; CDR3 protein: CASTPGQGLYEQYF; CDR3 DNA: TGTGCCAGCACTCCGGGACAGGGATTATACGAGCAGTACTTC
V gene: TRBV10-3; D gene: TRBD1; J gene: TRBJ1-3; clone size: -; CDR3 protein: CAISEGGEYGNTIYF; CDR3 DNA: TGTGCCATCAGTGAAGGGGGCGAATACGGAAACACCATATATTTT
V gene: TRBV28; D gene: -; J gene: TRBJ2-1; clone size: -; CDR3 protein: CASSSVEGRTPGHEQFF; CDR3 DNA: TGTGCCAGCAGTTCGGTGGAGGGCCGAACACCGGGCCATGAGCAGTTCTTC
V gene: TRBV4-1; D gene: TRBD2; J gene: TRBJ2-1; clone size: -; CDR3 protein: CASRETRTSEQFF; CDR3 DNA: TGCGCCAGCAGGGAGACGCGGACTAGCGAGCAGTTCTTC
V gene: TRBV6-1; D gene: -; J gene: TRBJ1-5; clone size: -; CDR3 protein: CASSEYGGMMWNQPQHF; CDR3 DNA: TGTGCCAGCAGTGAATACGGGGGGATGATGTGGAATCAGCCCCAGCATTTT
V gene: TRBV9; D gene: -; J gene: TRBJ1-1; clone size: -; CDR3 protein: CASSVGWDDATGTEAFF; CDR3 DNA: TGTGCCAGCAGCGTAGGGTGGGACGACGCCACGGGGACTGAAGCTTTCTTT
V gene: TRBV30; D gene: TRBD2; J gene: TRBJ2-1; clone size: -; CDR3 protein: CAWWSPGGEQFF; CDR3 DNA: TGTGCCTGGTGGTCCCCGGGGGGTGAGCAGTTCTTC
V gene: TRBV19; D gene: -; J gene: TRBJ2-5; clone size: -; CDR3 protein: CASSSGYDSGGEEIETQYF; CDR3 DNA: TGTGCCAGTAGTAGCGGATACGACTCGGGTGGGGAGGAGATCGAGACCCAGTACTTC
V gene: TRBV13; D gene: TRBD2; J gene: TRBJ2-7; clone size: -; CDR3 protein: CASRRASHGVAGGGEQYF; CDR3 DNA: TGTGCCAGCCGAAGGGCGTCCCACGGAGTAGCGGGAGGGGGCGAGCAGTACTTC
V gene: TRBV4-1; D gene: TRBD2; J gene: TRBJ2-1; clone size: -; CDR3 protein: CASSPAGLAGPLSYNEQFF; CDR3 DNA: TGCGCCAGCAGCCCGGCGGGACTAGCGGGTCCGCTTTCCTACAATGAGCAGTTCTTC
V gene: TRBV5-4; D gene: -; J gene: TRBJ2-7; clone size: -; CDR3 protein: CASTATGLANEQYF; CDR3 DNA: TGTGCCAGCACCGCCACGGGGCTAGCGAACGAGCAGTACTTC
V gene: TRBV28; D gene: TRBD2; J gene: TRBJ2-5; clone size: -; CDR3 protein: CASSLLRLAEVIQETQYF; CDR3 DNA: TGTGCCAGCAGTTTATTGAGACTAGCGGAGGTGATCCAAGAGACCCAGTACTTC
V gene: TRBV13; D gene: -; J gene: TRBJ1-5; clone size: -; CDR3 protein: CASSLGTVGPQHF; CDR3 DNA: TGTGCCAGCAGCCTCGGGACGGTGGGACCCCAGCATTTT
V gene: TRBV14; D gene: -; J gene: TRBJ2-1; clone size: -; CDR3 protein: CASSQLRDEQFF; CDR3 DNA: TGTGCCAGCAGCCAATTAAGGGATGAGCAGTTCTTC
V gene: TRBV5-6; D gene: TRBD1; J gene: TRBJ2-7; clone size: -; CDR3 protein: CASSAGTGSHEQYF; CDR3 DNA: TGTGCCAGCAGCGCCGGGACAGGGTCTCACGAGCAGTACTTC
V gene: TRBV7-8; D gene: TRBD2; J gene: TRBJ2-1; clone size: -; CDR3 protein: CASSPYQRLAGGEGSYNEQFF; CDR3 DNA: TGTGCCAGCAGCCCGTACCAGCGACTAGCGGGAGGGGAGGGTTCCTACAATGAGCAGTTCTTC
V gene: TRBV9; D gene: -; J gene: TRBJ1-1; clone size: -; CDR3 protein: CASSPPYTEAFF; CDR3 DNA: TGTGCCAGCAGCCCCCCCTACACTGAAGCTTTCTTT
V gene: TRBV7-9; D gene: TRBD1; J gene: TRBJ2-7; clone size: -; CDR3 protein: CASSLQGTYEQYF; CDR3 DNA: TGTGCCAGCAGCCTACAGGGGACATACGAGCAGTACTTC
V gene: TRBV28; D gene: -; J gene: TRBJ2-5; clone size: once; CDR3 protein: CASRSPLWGSETQYF; CDR3 DNA: TGTGCCAGCCGTTCACCCTTATGGGGCAGTGAGACCCAGTACTTC
V gene: TRBV27; D gene: -; J gene: TRBJ1-1; clone size: few; CDR3 protein: CASSLANTEAFF; CDR3 DNA: TGTGCCAGCAGTTTAGCGAACACTGAAGCTTTCTTT
V gene: TRBV15; D gene: -; J gene: TRBJ2-7; clone size: -; CDR3 protein: CATSYGNSYEQYF; CDR3 DNA: TGTGCCACCTCCTACGGGAACTCCTACGAGCAGTACTTC
V gene: TRBV28; D gene: -; J gene: TRBJ2-4; clone size: -; CDR3 protein: CASSWGAGASGKNIQYF; CDR3 DNA: TGTGCCAGCAGTTGGGGCGCAGGTGCCTCGGGCAAAAACATTCAGTACTTC
V gene: TRBV29-1; D gene: TRBD2; J gene: TRBJ2-2; clone size: once; CDR3 protein: CSVEGLAGGQGELFF; CDR3 DNA: TGCAGCGTTGAAGGCCTAGCGGGAGGGCAAGGGGAGCTGTTTTTT
V gene: TRBV7-9; D gene: TRBD2; J gene: TRBJ2-1; clone size: few; CDR3 protein: CASSITSEHEQFF; CDR3 DNA: TGTGCCAGCAGCATTACTAGCGAGCATGAGCAGTTCTTC
V gene: TRBV2; D gene: TRBD2; J gene: TRBJ2-7; clone size: -; CDR3 protein: CASSDETSGRISEQYF; CDR3 DNA: TGTGCCAGCAGTGACGAGACTAGCGGGAGAATCTCCGAGCAGTACTTC
V gene: TRBV27; D gene: -; J gene: TRBJ2-7; clone size: -; CDR3 protein: CASGMGEQYF; CDR3 DNA: TGTGCCAGCGGCATGGGCGAGCAGTACTTC
V gene: TRBV2; D gene: -; J gene: TRBJ1-5; clone size: -; CDR3 protein: CASREARAPRHYSNQPQHF; CDR3 DNA: TGTGCCAGCAGGGAGGCTAGGGCGCCTAGGCATTATAGCAATCAGCCCCAGCATTTT
V gene: TRBV6-1; D gene: TRBD1; J gene: TRBJ2-5; clone size: -; CDR3 protein: CASRKGQGAETQYF; CDR3 DNA: TGTGCCAGCAGGAAGGGACAGGGGGCTGAGACCCAGTACTTC
V gene: TRBV19; D gene: -; J gene: TRBJ2-4; clone size: once; CDR3 protein: CASSSQRQLGWGAKNIQYF; CDR3 DNA: TGTGCCAGTAGTTCCCAGCGGCAGCTGGGATGGGGGGCCAAAAACATTCAGTACTTC
V gene: TRBV7-6; D gene: TRBD2; J gene: TRBJ2-7; clone size: -; CDR3 protein: CASSLLPGSGDQYF; CDR3 DNA: TGTGCCAGCAGCTTACTTCCCGGTAGCGGGGACCAGTACTTC
V gene: TRBV11-3; D gene: -; J gene: TRBJ2-7; clone size: -; CDR3 protein: CASSTAWGYEQYF; CDR3 DNA: TGTGCCAGCAGCACAGCTTGGGGTTACGAGCAGTACTTC
V gene: TRBV7-9; D gene: TRBD1; J gene: TRBJ1-1; clone size: -; CDR3 protein: CASSKTGGVRTEAFF; CDR3 DNA: TGTGCCAGCAGCAAGACAGGGGGGGTCAGGACTGAAGCTTTCTTT
V gene: TRBV5-4; D gene: -; J gene: TRBJ1-4; clone size: -; CDR3 protein: CASSLGPSVAALTEKLFF; CDR3 DNA: TGTGCCAGCAGCTTGGGCCCCTCAGTGGCAGCTTTAACTGAAAAACTGTTTTTT
V gene: TRBV5-8; D gene: TRBD1; J gene: TRBJ2-5; clone size: -; CDR3 protein: CASSLGAGGWETQYF; CDR3 DNA: TGTGCCAGCAGCTTGGGCGCAGGGGGCTGGGAGACCCAGTACTTC
V gene: TRBV5-4; D gene: -; J gene: TRBJ2-7; clone size: -; CDR3 protein: CASSLSVYEQYF; CDR3 DNA: TGTGCCAGCAGCTTGTCGGTATACGAGCAGTACTTC